What follows is one T cell receptor beta chain and its context. No antigen is known for it. Original data processing: Built for papillary thyroid cancer, a distant-metastasis classifier drew on CDR3 differences across clinicopathological groups. TCRdb re-called clones via MiXCR from the PCR reads. V and J calls and clone size were set by TCRdb, not the authors. The sample contains about 11,000 clones, around 40% of which appear only once. From germline, CDR1 is MNHEY and CDR2 SVGEGT. Germline trimming cut 2 bases from V and 3 bases from J; bases unmatched to any gene: 22. The CDR3 is 20 amino acids. Prior to thyroid surgery, none of the patients had received any treatment. The entry originates in a study of metastatic and nonmetastatic thyroid tumors. In the study overall: Malignant thyroid and benign thyroid patients provided blood and tumor or nodule tissue whose repertoires were compared.

Broader study findings: According to reports, the diversity of TCR beta was significantly higher in malignant thyroid tumors than in benign nodules, and this held in both blood and tumor samples.

The receptor was derived from a female donor with papillary thyroid cancer or a benign thyroid nodule (not recorded which). Some clones in this sample may be carry-over from other donors' samples. Input material: tumor tissue. This chain uses TRBV6-2 or TRBV6-3 with TRBJ2-7, with 7 bases lining up with TRBD1. Written as DNA, the CDR3 is TGTGCCAGCAGTTACGTCAACCGTGGGACAGAAACTCCGGAGATCTACGAGCAGTACTTC. It translates to CASSYVNRGTETPEIYEQYF.